This T cell receptor (beta chain) was retrieved from a study of regulatory T cells in long-lasting Graves disease. Study findings and constraints: Favored usage of TRBV28, TRBJ1-2 and TRBJ2-5 was recorded in persistent disease. Study of thyroid tissue was not done, with only peripheral blood studied.

The time point here: newly diagnosed GD, antithyroid drugs for less than 3 months. PBMC RNA served as the TCR library source. The CDR3 contains 15 residues. Germline V gives CDR1 LGHDT, CDR2 YNNKEL (reference sequence). V lost 4 bases and J lost 0, with 13 bases in between. Building of the TCR beta libraries involved iRepertoire HTBI primers and Arm-PCR of CDR3 regions. TCRdb reprocessed the multiplex PCR reads via MiXCR and lists one record per CDR3 protein. The data contain 600,000 to 650,000 distinct CDR3 sequences, about 16% of them seen just once; the ten biggest clones take up roughly 18%. About this clonotype: Its antigen is undetermined.

These data were likewise used in another study, on T cells in Graves' hyperthyroidism and ophthalmopathy. In that study: Clinical symptoms, serum thyroxine and TRAb, thyroid ultrasound and orbital computed tomography were used for the diagnoses. The HTBI primer set drove a first-round RT-PCR of the TCR CDR3.

The sample in question was peripheral blood mononuclear cells (PBMCs), obtained at new diagnosis, from a patient treated with antithyroid drugs. The chain couples TRBV3-1 to TRBJ2-7; D unclear. The source of this sequence is a woman aged 25 to 45 with Graves disease. The CDR3 here is CASSPGRYISYEQYF. The CDR3 bases are TGTGCCAGCAGCCCGGGCAGATACATCTCCTACGAGCAGTACTTC.